This TCR beta chain comes out of a study of regulatory T cells in long-lasting Graves disease. Researchers made TCR beta libraries by using iRepertoire HTBI primers and running Arm-PCR on CDR3 regions. Each CDR3 protein is one row after TCRdb ran MiXCR on the multiplex PCR reads. This sample has under 300,000 distinct CDR3 sequences, with around 17% found just once. The time point was: newly diagnosed GD, antithyroid drugs for less than 3 months. Extracted PBMC RNA gave rise to the TCR library. Study-wide results and limits: It was peripheral blood alone, not thyroid tissue, that was studied. Persistent Graves' patients showed reduced TCR diversity versus newly diagnosed patients.

The CDR3 runs 14 residues. The germline gives CDR1 KGHSH, CDR2 LQKENI. V lost 4 bases to trimming and J lost 5 bases, with 14 bases between them. At least ten counts were recorded for this clonotype. No antigen is known for it. The sequences come from peripheral blood mononuclear cells (PBMCs), collected at new diagnosis, from a patient treated with antithyroid drugs. The clonotype comes from a female donor with Graves disease. This chain links TRBV18 with TRBJ2-5; a possible D gene is TRBD2 (6 bases). CDR3 nucleotides: TGTGCCAGCTCACAGACGGCGGAGGGGGAGACCCAGTACTTC. Its translation: CASSQTAEGETQYF. Variable domain in full (rest from reference TRBV18 and TRBJ2-5): NAGVMQNPRHLVRRRGQEARLRCSPMKGHSHVYWYRQLPEEGLKFMVYLQKENIIDESGMPKERFSAEFPKEGPSILRIQQVVRGDSAAYFCASSQTAEGETQYFGPGTRLLVL.